The rows below give T cell receptor beta chains drawn from one sample of a study of shared clonotypes between healthy human individuals. The protocol was immunoSEQ multiplex PCR, while the TCRdb copy is restricted to in-frame clones and leaves out a portion. The top ten clones hold roughly 1.8% of a sample with about 2.1 million clones, more than 85% of them seen once. The specimen was naive CD8+ T cells from PBMCs. The receptor set was obtained from a man aged 18-30 years in good health. Some clones in this sample may be carry-over from other donors' samples. CDR3s include the opening cysteine and the closing phenylalanine or tryptophan. The D gene is left open where the match is weak.

v_call,j_call,d_call,cdr3_aa,cdr3_nt
TRBV27,TRBJ2-7,.,CASSLSGSAYEQYF,TGTGCCAGCAGTTTATCGGGCAGCGCCTACGAGCAGTACTTC
TRBV6-6,TRBJ2-7,.,CASSYSEGETYEQYF,TGTGCCAGCAGTTACTCCGAGGGGGAAACCTACGAGCAGTACTTC
TRBV10-3,TRBJ1-2,.,CAISETHPGSYGYTF,TGTGCCATCAGTGAGACTCATCCAGGGAGCTATGGCTACACCTTC
TRBV9,TRBJ2-2,.,CASSEDKTGELFF,TGTGCCAGCAGCGAGGACAAAACCGGGGAGCTGTTTTTT
TRBV27,TRBJ2-5,.,CASSPHRGGETQYF,TGTGCCAGCAGTCCCCACAGGGGGGGAGAGACCCAGTACTTC
TRBV9,TRBJ2-1,TRBD2,CASSTAGPRSYEQFF,TGTGCCAGCAGTACAGCGGGGCCTCGGAGTTATGAGCAGTTCTTC
TRBV6-5,TRBJ2-1,TRBD2,CASSQLAGGYNEQFF,TGTGCCAGCAGCCAACTAGCGGGGGGCTACAATGAGCAGTTCTTC
TRBV5-6,TRBJ2-1,.,CASSSGLSYNEQFF,TGTGCCAGCAGTAGCGGACTGTCCTACAATGAGCAGTTCTTC
TRBV18,TRBJ2-1,.,CASSLTRELNEQFF,TGTGCCAGCTCACTTACACGGGAGCTCAATGAGCAGTTCTTC
TRBV15,TRBJ1-5,.,CATTPGVNQPQHF,TGTGCCACTACTCCAGGGGTCAATCAGCCCCAGCATTTT
TRBV28,TRBJ1-2,.,CASSFRGPDYGYTF,TGTGCCAGCAGTTTCAGGGGCCCCGACTATGGCTACACCTTC